One and the same sample provided the 30 T cell receptor beta chains below, sequenced in a study of spatial heterogeneity in lung cancer. Whole-study results and caveats: Intratumoral expanded alpha and beta TCR counts were found to track tumor mutation counts.

MiXCR, applied by TCRdb to the 5' RACE reads, yields one record per CDR3 protein. The sample comprises over 3,500 distinct CDR3 sequences, about 9.4% of which are singletons, and around a sixth rests with the top ten. Time point specified: sample taken at primary tumor resection. No antigens are known for them. The specimen was lung tumor tissue, collected at surgery. The receptor set was obtained from a female donor with early-stage non-small cell lung cancer.

Details on this clonotype: This could be a read error, since a much larger clone is one nucleotide away. CDR3: CASSYWTGINTQYF. The CDR3 bases are TGTGCCAGCAGTTACTGGACAGGGATTAATACGCAGTATTTT. The V call is TRBV6-2 or TRBV6-3, the J call TRBJ2-3; 8 bases match TRBD1. There are 14 residues in the CDR3. V shed 1 base and J 7 bases; nucleotides not matched to a gene: 4. The germline V gene has CDR1 MNHEY and CDR2 SVGEGT.

This clonotype is labeled medium-sized. The V and J genes are TRBV10-3 and TRBJ1-4, with 8 bases that match TRBD1. The CDR3 sequence is 17 residues long. Germline CDR1 reads ENHRY; CDR2 reads SYGVKD. After removal of 2 bases from V and 8 bases from J, the junction contained 13 bases not matched to a gene. In DNA form, the CDR3 reads TGTGCCATCAGTGAGGGGGGCCCGGGACAGGCGCGGGAAAAACTGTTTTTT. Translation: CAISEGGPGQAREKLFF.

This chain connects TRBV6-5 to TRBJ2-7; D might be TRBD2 (6 bases). Per germline, CDR1 MNHEY and CDR2 SVGAGI. The CDR3 has 12 amino acids. V was clipped by 6 bases and J by 7 bases, with 13 bases between them. The CDR3 sequence: CASSRGIWEQYF. As DNA, the CDR3 is TGTGCCAGCAGCCGGGGGATTTGGGAGCAGTACTTC.

This clonotype is medium-sized (0.01 to 0.1%) within its sample. The chain has TRBV12-3 or TRBV12-4 and TRBJ2-7; 9 positions match TRBD1. V trimming: 4 bases; J trimming: 0 bases; junction bases outside the gene matches: 7. The CDR3 covers 16 residues. The CDR3 DNA reads TGTGCCAGCAGTTCCCGGGACAGGGTATTCTCCTACGAGCAGTACTTC. Its translation: CASSSRDRVFSYEQYF.

By sample fraction, this clonotype is medium-sized. The chain employs TRBV7-2 and TRBJ2-1; 7 bases align to TRBD1. Germline V lookup: CDR1 SGHTA, CDR2 FQGNSA. The CDR3 has 14 amino acids. After removal of 5 bases from V and 7 bases from J, the junction contained 8 bases not matched to a gene. The CDR3: CASSPDRRRNEQFF. CDR3 nucleotides: TGTGCCAGCAGCCCGGACAGGAGGCGAAATGAGCAGTTCTTC.

By frequency in the sample, this clonotype is medium-sized (0.01 to 0.1%). V gene TRBV20-1 combines with J gene TRBJ2-5; no clear D. The length of the CDR3 is 15 residues. The germline CDR1 and CDR2 sequences are DFQATT and SNEGSKA (reference sequence). V gave up 0 bases and J gave up 2 bases, with 13 bases separating them. The CDR3 loop reads CSARDGQAAQETQYF. DNA of the CDR3: TGCAGTGCTAGAGATGGCCAGGCGGCACAAGAGACCCAGTACTTC.

Within the sample, this clonotype is medium-sized. This chain connects TRBV12-3 or TRBV12-4 to TRBJ2-1; TRBD2 matches 7 bases. This CDR3 has 13 residues. Losses at the gene ends were 10 bases for V and 1 base for J; bases not matched to a gene: 4. DNA for the CDR3: TGTGCCACCCTAGCGGAGTCCTACAATGAGCAGTTCTTC. Its translation is CATLAESYNEQFF.

The chain employs TRBV5-1 and TRBJ2-3; D is perhaps TRBD1 (5 bases). This CDR3 region has 14 residues. Germline V lookup: CDR1 SGHRS, CDR2 YFSETQ. V was clipped by 1 base and J by 5 bases, with 11 bases between them. The DNA for the CDR3 is TGCGCCAGCAGCTTGAATGGGGCCAGAGATACGCAGTATTTT. Its translation: CASSLNGARDTQYF.

Relative to its sample, this clonotype is medium-sized. Written as DNA, the CDR3 is TGTGCCAGCAGCCTCCGGACTAGCGGGGTTACCAAAAACATTCAGTACTTC. It encodes CASSLRTSGVTKNIQYF. The J gene is TRBJ2-4, the V gene TRBV3-1; 12 bases agree with TRBD2. CDR3 length: 17 amino acids. V shed 4 bases and J 2 bases; nucleotides not matched to a gene: 6. Germline-derived CDR1 and CDR2 are LGHDT and YNNKEL (reference sequence). Combining the CDR3 with reference TRBV3-1 and TRBJ2-4 gives the whole variable domain DTAVSQTPKYLVTQMGNDKSIKCEQNLGHDTMYWYKQDSKKFLKIMFSYNNKELIINETVPNRFSPKSPDKAHLNLHINSLELGDSAVYFCASSLRTSGVTKNIQYFGAGTRLSVL.

This clonotype is deemed medium-sized. The rearrangement joins TRBV7-2 to TRBJ2-5; D could derive from TRBD1 or TRBD2 (5 bases each). Germline CDR1 and CDR2: SGHTA and FQGNSA. V lost 5 bases and J lost 9, with 13 bases in between. The CDR3 totals 12 residues. CDR3 in DNA: TGTGCCAGCAGCCGGGACGGTGTAGCCCAGTACTTC. Protein: CASSRDGVAQYF.

In this sample, this clonotype turned up a few times. V is TRBV5-1 and J is TRBJ2-7, with 7 bases matching TRBD2. CDR3 length: 14 residues. The V segment lost 2 bases and the J segment 6 bases; nucleotides outside the gene matches: 8. Germline-derived CDR1 and CDR2 are SGHRS and YFSETQ. The CDR3 coding sequence is TGCGCCAGCAGCTTTGGGACGGGGGGTGGCGAGCAGTACTTC. Protein product: CASSFGTGGGEQYF.

This clonotype is medium-sized (0.01 to 0.1%). The chain has TRBV30 and TRBJ2-7; TRBD1 is a possible D gene (5 bases). CDR1 is GTSNPN, CDR2 SVGIG, per germline (reference sequence). This CDR3 is 12 amino acids long. The V gene lost 3 bases and the J gene lost 3 bases, with 9 bases spanning the gap. The CDR3 DNA reads TGTGCCTGGAGCTCAGGGTTCTACGAGCAGTACTTC. Translated: CAWSSGFYEQYF.

This clonotype was seen a few times. The rearrangement joins TRBV3-1 to TRBJ1-2, with no clear D. In germline, CDR1 is LGHDT, CDR2 YNNKEL (reference sequence). The CDR3 is 13 residues long. V lost 4 bases and J 4 bases, leaving 10 bases between the germline ends. The DNA of the CDR3 is TGTGCCAGCAGCCCGATTCGGGGCTATGGCTACACCTTC. It encodes CASSPIRGYGYTF. The entire variable domain, with the rest obtained from reference TRBV3-1 and TRBJ1-2, is as follows: DTAVSQTPKYLVTQMGNDKSIKCEQNLGHDTMYWYKQDSKKFLKIMFSYNNKELIINETVPNRFSPKSPDKAHLNLHINSLELGDSAVYFCASSPIRGYGYTFGSGTRLTVV.

The CDR3 sequence is CSVEFADGYTF. Here the CDR3 DNA reads TGCAGCGTTGAGTTCGCAGATGGCTACACCTTC. J is TRBJ1-2 and V is TRBV29-1; D is uncertain. Germline CDR1 SQVTM, CDR2 ANQGSEA. The CDR3 has 11 residues. V was cut by 3 bases and J by 6 bases, with 8 bases left in between.

CDR3 sequence: CATSRAVLATGNEQFF. The CDR3 DNA reads as TGTGCCACCAGCAGAGCCGTACTAGCGACAGGCAATGAGCAGTTCTTC. V and J are TRBV15 and TRBJ2-1; a weak D match, TRBD2 (7 bases). Germline lookup yields CDR1 LNHNV and CDR2 YYDKDF (reference sequence). This CDR3 has 16 residues. V lost 1 base and J lost 6, with 16 bases in between.

The sample holds a few counts of this clonotype. V is TRBV7-8 and J is TRBJ1-1; possible D gene TRBD1, 5 bases. The length of the CDR3 is 16 residues. V lost 8 bases and J lost 5, with 24 bases in between. Per the germline V gene, CDR1 is SGHVS and CDR2 is FQNEAQ. The CDR3 DNA sequence: TGTGCCAGCGAGAGGCGGGGACTGGGAGTTGGGACTGAAGCTTTCTTT. As protein: CASERRGLGVGTEAFF.

This clonotype rates as medium-sized. The chain couples TRBV20-1 to TRBJ2-2; D may be TRBD2 (6 bases). V gave up 5 bases and J gave up 1 base, with 14 bases separating them. This CDR3 has 15 residues. CDR1 and CDR2 from the germline V gene are DFQATT and SNEGSKA (reference sequence). The CDR3 DNA sequence: TGCAGTGCTTCAGGTTTGCGGGGGAACACCGGGGAGCTGTTTTTT. Amino acids: CSASGLRGNTGELFF.

This clonotype was seen only a few times. The genes are TRBV20-1 and TRBJ2-7; D not certain. Trimming took off 2 bases at V and 3 bases at J, with 5 bases between the two ends. Germline V gene lookup returns CDR1 DFQATT and CDR2 SNEGSKA (reference sequence). CDR3 length: 11 residues. CDR3 sequence: CSARNSYEQYF. DNA of the CDR3: TGCAGTGCTAGAAACAGCTACGAGCAGTACTTC.

The V gene is TRBV27, the J gene TRBJ1-6, with 9 bases aligning to TRBD1. This CDR3 is built from 15 residues. Unmatched junction bases numbered 10, after V lost 6 bases and J lost 10 bases. Germline CDR1 MNHEY, CDR2 SMNVEV (reference sequence). The CDR3 region has the DNA TGTGCCAGCAGAACCCGGACAGGGGCTGACTCACCCCTCCACTTT. Amino acids: CASRTRTGADSPLHF.

The chain links TRBV4-3 to TRBJ1-3, with D tentatively TRBD1 (5 bases). Between the trimmed V and J ends, which lost 0 bases and 3 bases, there was a span of 9 bases. From germline, CDR1 is LGHNA and CDR2 YSLEER. CDR3 length: 15 amino acids. The CDR3 DNA reads as TGCGCCAGCAGCCAAGATATAGGGGATGGAAACACCATATATTTT. Protein: CASSQDIGDGNTIYF.

This clonotype was seen a few times. The chain carries TRBV18 and TRBJ2-1; D is uncertain. The V gene lost 2 bases and the J gene lost 6 bases, with 14 bases spanning the gap. Germline V CDR1 and CDR2: KGHSH, LQKENI. The CDR3 extends over 15 amino acids. CDR3 residues: CASSPTREVGNEQFF. CDR3 DNA sequence: TGTGCCAGCTCACCAACAAGGGAAGTAGGCAATGAGCAGTTCTTC.

This chain uses TRBV12-5 with TRBJ2-1; D is possibly TRBD1 or TRBD2 (6 bases each). V lost 6 bases and J lost 1, with 13 bases in between. The CDR3 totals 15 residues. Germline values: CDR1 LGHNT, CDR2 FRNRAP. The CDR3 DNA reads as TGTGCTAGTGGCGGGGGCCAGAGTTCCTACAATGAGCAGTTCTTC. Translated: CASGGGQSSYNEQFF.

This clonotype counts as medium-sized. The J gene is TRBJ2-1, the V gene TRBV27, with a possible D match to TRBD2 (7 bases). CDR3 length equals 14 residues. V dropped 3 bases and J dropped 3 bases, with 9 bases sitting between them. The germline CDR1 and CDR2 sequences are MNHEY and SMNVEV (reference sequence). The CDR3 reads CASSFGGLYNEQFF. CDR3 coding DNA: TGTGCCAGCAGTTTCGGGGGGCTCTACAATGAGCAGTTCTTC.

The rearrangement links TRBV9 to TRBJ2-3; D uncertain. Germline V gene data show CDR1 as SGDLS and CDR2 as YYNGEE. V lost 4 bases and J 0 bases, leaving 6 bases between the germline ends. The CDR3 runs 13 residues. The CDR3 sequence: CASSPPSTDTQYF. DNA for the CDR3: TGTGCCAGCAGCCCCCCCAGCACAGATACGCAGTATTTT.

A few counts support this clonotype. V and J are TRBV4-1 and TRBJ2-1, with 8 bases that match TRBD2. Germline V gene lookup returns CDR1 MGHRA and CDR2 YSYEKL. The CDR3 covers 15 residues. V gave up 4 bases and J gave up 8 bases; unmatched junction bases: 10. The CDR3 DNA sequence: TGCGCCAGCAGCCTGATCGGGGGGGGCCGAGATGAGCAGTTCTTC. Translating gives CASSLIGGGRDEQFF.

This clonotype counts as medium-sized (0.01 to 0.1%). V is TRBV4-2 and J is TRBJ1-1; 8 bases are a match to TRBD1. This CDR3 has 20 residues. Germline loops: CDR1 LGHNA, CDR2 YNFKEQ. V was clipped by 0 bases and J by 6 bases; unmatched bases: 21. The chain's CDR3 is CASSQDPVSETGVDSAEAFF. In nucleotides, the CDR3 is TGTGCCAGCAGCCAAGATCCGGTTTCAGAGACAGGGGTTGATTCCGCTGAAGCTTTCTTT.

This clonotype qualifies as medium-sized. The rearrangement links TRBV5-6 to TRBJ2-3; D ambiguous. The CDR3 length is 12 residues. With 5 bases removed from V and 8 bases from J, the gap between germline ends came to 12 bases. Germline CDR1 is SGHDT and CDR2 is YYEEEE. The DNA for the CDR3 is TGTGCCAGCAGTGGTCCGGGCCCTACGCAGTATTTT. Amino acids: CASSGPGPTQYF.

In this sample, this clonotype turned up a few times. V usage is TRBV29-1 and J usage is TRBJ2-5; no clear D gene. CDR3 length equals 13 residues. Trimming shortened V by 8 bases and J by 2 bases, and 15 bases separated the two germline ends. The germline gives CDR1 SQVTM, CDR2 ANQGSEA. The chain's CDR3 is CSLLLFPQETQYF. The DNA of the CDR3 is TGCAGCCTTCTTCTTTTTCCGCAAGAGACCCAGTACTTC. The variable domain in full, completed from reference TRBV29-1 and TRBJ2-5, reads SAVISQKPSRDICQRGTSLTIQCQVDSQVTMMFWYRQQPGQSLTLIATANQGSEATYESGFVIDKFPISRPNLTFSTLTVSNMSPEDSSIYLCSLLLFPQETQYFGPGTRLLVL.

As DNA, the CDR3 is TGTGCCAGCAGAGGGGACAGGGGGTTGAGGACTGAAGCTTTCTTT. This sequence encodes CASRGDRGLRTEAFF. V is TRBV2 and J is TRBJ1-1, with 11 bases matching TRBD1. Germline loops: CDR1 SNHLY, CDR2 FYNNEI. V lost 6 bases, J lost 5 bases, and 8 bases stayed unmatched. This CDR3 region has 15 residues.

The chain employs TRBV7-2 and TRBJ2-7, with D perhaps matching TRBD2 (6 bases). Trimming took 2 bases from V and 7 from J, leaving 21 bases between them. The CDR3 spans 16 residues. Germline CDR1 is SGHTA and CDR2 is FQGNSA. CDR3 sequence (DNA): TGTGCCAGCAGCTTAACAACTAGCATAGGGGCACGGGAGCAGTACTTC. Its translation: CASSLTTSIGAREQYF.